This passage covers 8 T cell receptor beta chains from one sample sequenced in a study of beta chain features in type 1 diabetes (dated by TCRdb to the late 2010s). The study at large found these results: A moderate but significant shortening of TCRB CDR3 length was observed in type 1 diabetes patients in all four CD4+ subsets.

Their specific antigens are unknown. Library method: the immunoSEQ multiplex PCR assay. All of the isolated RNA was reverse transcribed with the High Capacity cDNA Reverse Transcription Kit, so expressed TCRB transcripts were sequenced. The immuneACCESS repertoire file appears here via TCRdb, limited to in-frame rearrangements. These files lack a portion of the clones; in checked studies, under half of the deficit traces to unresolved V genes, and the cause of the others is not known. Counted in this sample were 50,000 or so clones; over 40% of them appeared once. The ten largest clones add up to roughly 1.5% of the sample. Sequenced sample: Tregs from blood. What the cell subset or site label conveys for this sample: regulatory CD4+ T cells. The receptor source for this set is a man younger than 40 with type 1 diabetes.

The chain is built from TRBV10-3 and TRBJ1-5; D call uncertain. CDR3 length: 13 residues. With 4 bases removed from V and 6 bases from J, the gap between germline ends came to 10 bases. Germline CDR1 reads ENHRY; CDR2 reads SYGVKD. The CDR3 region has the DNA TGTGCCATCAGTGGCGGGGTTGGTCAGCCCCAGCATTTT. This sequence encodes CAISGGVGQPQHF.

The chain's CDR3 is CASSLWDMNTEAFF. The CDR3, as DNA: TGTGCCAGCAGTTTATGGGACATGAACACTGAAGCTTTCTTT. V gene TRBV27 combines with J gene TRBJ1-1, with D possibly being TRBD1 (6 bases). V lost 1 base and J lost 0, with 6 bases in between. The CDR3 spans 14 residues. Germline values: CDR1 MNHEY, CDR2 SMNVEV (reference sequence).

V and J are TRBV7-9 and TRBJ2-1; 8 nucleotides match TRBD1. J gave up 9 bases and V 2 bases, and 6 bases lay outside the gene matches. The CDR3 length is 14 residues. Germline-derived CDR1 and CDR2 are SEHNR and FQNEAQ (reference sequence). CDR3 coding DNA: TGTGCCAGCAGCTTACGGGCAGGGGGCATTGAGCAGTTCTTC. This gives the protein CASSLRAGGIEQFF.

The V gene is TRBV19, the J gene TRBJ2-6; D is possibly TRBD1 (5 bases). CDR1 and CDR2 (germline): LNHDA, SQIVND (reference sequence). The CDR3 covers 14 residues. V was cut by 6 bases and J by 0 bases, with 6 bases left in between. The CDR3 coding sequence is TGTGCCAGTAGCGACAGCTCTGGGGCCAACGTCCTGACTTTC. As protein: CASSDSSGANVLTF.

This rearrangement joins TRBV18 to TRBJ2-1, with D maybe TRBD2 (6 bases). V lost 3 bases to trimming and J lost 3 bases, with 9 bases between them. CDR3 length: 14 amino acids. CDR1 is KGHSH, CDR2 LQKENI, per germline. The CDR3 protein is CASSPQDYYNEQFF. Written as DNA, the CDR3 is TGTGCCAGCTCACCCCAGGACTACTACAATGAGCAGTTCTTC.

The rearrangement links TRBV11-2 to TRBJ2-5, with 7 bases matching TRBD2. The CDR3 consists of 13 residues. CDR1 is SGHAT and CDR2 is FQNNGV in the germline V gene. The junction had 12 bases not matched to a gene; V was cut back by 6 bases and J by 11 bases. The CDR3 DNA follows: TGTGCCAGCAGTCTAGGGGCGGGGCGGGAGCAGTACTTC. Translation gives CASSLGAGREQYF.

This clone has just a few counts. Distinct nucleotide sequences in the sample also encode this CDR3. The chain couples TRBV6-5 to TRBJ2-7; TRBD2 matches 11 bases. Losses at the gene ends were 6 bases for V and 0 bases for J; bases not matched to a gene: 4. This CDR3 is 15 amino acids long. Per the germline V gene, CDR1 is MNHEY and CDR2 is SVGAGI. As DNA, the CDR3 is TGTGCCAGCAGCTCTGGGACTAGCGGCTCCTACGAGCAGTACTTC. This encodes CASSSGTSGSYEQYF.

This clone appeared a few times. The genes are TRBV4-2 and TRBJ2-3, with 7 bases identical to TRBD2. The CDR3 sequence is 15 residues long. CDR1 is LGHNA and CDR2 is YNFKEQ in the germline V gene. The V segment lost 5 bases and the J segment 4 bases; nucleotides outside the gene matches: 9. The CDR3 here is CASSSPGRLPDTQYF. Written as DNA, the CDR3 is TGTGCCAGCAGCTCGCCCGGGAGGCTCCCAGATACGCAGTATTTT.